This entry lists 24 T cell receptor beta chains sequenced from one sample in a study of identical twins. One entry per CDR3 protein, called by TCRdb with MiXCR from the 5' RACE reads. The sample has a few hundred thousand distinct CDR3 sequences; approximately 8.8% are singletons. Specimen: naive T cells sorted from blood. The receptors were gathered from a woman in her fifties or sixties in good health.

This clonotype was seen ten or more times. The V and J genes are TRBV29-1 and TRBJ2-7; 10 nucleotides match TRBD2. This CDR3 contains 13 residues. Germline loops: CDR1 SQVTM, CDR2 ANQGSEA. Trimming cost V 6 bases and J 2 bases; bases outside gene matches: 4. CDR3 loop: CSVPGLAAYEQYF. CDR3 nucleotides: TGCAGCGTCCCTGGACTAGCGGCCTACGAGCAGTACTTC.

V gene TRBV12-3 or TRBV12-4 combines with J gene TRBJ2-3, with 9 bases fitting TRBD2. The CDR3 totals 15 residues. The trim removed 6 bases at V and 5 bases at J, leaving 9 bases unmatched. CDR3 nucleotides: TGTGCCAGCAGCCCCCTAGCGGGAAAAAAAGATACGCAGTATTTT. As protein: CASSPLAGKKDTQYF.

This clonotype was seen a handful of times. The gene calls are TRBV5-1 and TRBJ2-1, with a possible D match to TRBD2 (5 bases). The germline gives CDR1 SGHRS, CDR2 YFSETQ. CDR3 size: 16 residues. The V gene lost 0 bases and the J gene lost 4 bases, with 14 bases spanning the gap. The CDR3 region is CASSLAGQRTYNEQFF. DNA of the CDR3: TGCGCCAGCAGCTTGGCCGGGCAGAGGACTTACAATGAGCAGTTCTTC.

The chain is built from TRBV4-1 and TRBJ2-7, with 7 bases fitting TRBD2. Germline-derived CDR1 and CDR2 are MGHRA and YSYEKL. The CDR3 is 16 amino acids. The V and J ends lost 1 base and 2 bases, in that order; junction bases with no gene match: 8. The CDR3 nucleotides read TGCGCCAGCAGCCAAGGGAGAAGTCGGGGGGCCTACGAGCAGTACTTC. It specifies CASSQGRSRGAYEQYF.

V and J are TRBV3-1 and TRBJ2-2; possibly TRBD1 for D (6 bases). From germline, CDR1 is LGHDT and CDR2 YNNKEL (reference sequence). V was trimmed by 4 bases and J by 3 bases, leaving 15 bases between them. This CDR3 region has 16 residues. CDR3: CASSRTAHRDTGELFF. CDR3 nucleotide sequence: TGTGCCAGCAGCCGGACCGCTCACAGGGACACCGGGGAGCTGTTTTTT.

The sample holds a few counts of this clonotype. The V call is TRBV5-1, the J call TRBJ2-5; TRBD1 matches 12 bases. CDR3 length: 17 amino acids. Germline V gives CDR1 SGHRS, CDR2 YFSETQ. V was clipped by 0 bases and J by 2 bases; unmatched bases: 5. The CDR3 here is CASSLDRDRGRQETQYF. CDR3 coding DNA: TGCGCCAGCAGCTTGGATAGGGACAGGGGGCGTCAAGAGACCCAGTACTTC.

The chain uses TRBV6-5 and TRBJ2-3, with no clear D. Germline assignment: CDR1 MNHEY and CDR2 SVGAGI. This CDR3 comprises 13 residues. V was clipped by 8 bases and J by 0 bases, with 9 bases between them. The CDR3 here is CASLSSSTDTQYF. CDR3 nucleotides: TGTGCCAGCCTTTCTTCTAGCACAGATACGCAGTATTTT.

The chain has TRBV27 and TRBJ2-5; no clear D. Looked up from germline, CDR1 is MNHEY and CDR2 is SMNVEV (reference sequence). This CDR3 is built from 15 residues. The V end was cut by 5 bases, the J end by 0 bases, with 13 bases between. The CDR3 reads CASSTFYEYQETQYF. The CDR3 DNA reads as TGTGCCAGCAGTACCTTCTATGAGTACCAAGAGACCCAGTACTTC.

As regards this clonotype: A junction end diverges from the germline sequence, so it may reflect a read error. V usage is TRBV30 and J usage is TRBJ1-6; the D gene is possibly TRBD1 (5 bases). CDR3 size: 14 residues. CDR1 is GTSNPN, CDR2 SVGIG, per germline (reference sequence). CDR3 bases: TGTGCCTGGAGTGGCGCACAGGACAATTCAGCCCTCCACTTT. Translation gives CAWSGAQDNSALHF. Complete variable domain (other parts from reference TRBV30 and TRBJ1-6): SQTIHQWPATLVQPVGSPLSLECTVEGTSNPNLYWYRQAAGRGLQLLFYSVGIGQISSEVPQNLSASRPQDRQFILSSKKLLLSDSGFYLCAWSGAQDNSALHFGNGTRLTVT.

In its sample, this clonotype was seen a few times. The DNA of the CDR3 is TGTGCCAGCAGCCCTGACACCTTCTCTGGAAACACCATATATTTT. Translating gives CASSPDTFSGNTIYF. The V gene is TRBV5-5, the J gene TRBJ1-3; D is ambiguous. The V end was cut by 4 bases, the J end by 0 bases, with 11 bases between. This CDR3 is 15 amino acids long. From germline, CDR1 is SGHKS and CDR2 YYEKEE (reference sequence).

This clonotype was seen repeatedly, ten times or more. The chain carries TRBV7-2 and TRBJ1-2; D is unclear. Deletions cut 5 bases from V and 8 bases from J, with 12 bases between. CDR3 size: 12 residues. Germline V gene data show CDR1 as SGHTA and CDR2 as FQGNSA. The CDR3 bases are TGTGCCAGCAGCCGGGATATGGGGGGCTACACCTTC. It yields the protein CASSRDMGGYTF.

The V gene is TRBV12-3 or TRBV12-4, the J gene TRBJ2-1; a weak D match, TRBD2 (5 bases). There are 13 residues in the CDR3. Trimming shortened V by 0 bases and J by 10 bases, and 10 bases separated the two germline ends. As DNA, the CDR3 is TGTGCCAGCAGTTTAGCGGGAGTAAGGGAGCAGTTCTTC. Residues: CASSLAGVREQFF.

There are a few counts of this clonotype. V and J are TRBV20-1 and TRBJ1-3; 7 nucleotides agree with TRBD1. The V gene end was trimmed by 5 bases and the J gene end by 3 bases; junction bases not matched to a gene: 10. Germline CDR1 reads DFQATT; CDR2 reads SNEGSKA (reference sequence). CDR3 length: 15 amino acids. The CDR3 loop reads CSAGRGGFGGNTIYF. The CDR3 DNA sequence: TGCAGTGCTGGACGAGGGGGCTTCGGTGGAAACACCATATATTTT.

This clonotype was seen only a few times. J is TRBJ2-3 and V is TRBV6-2 or TRBV6-3, with TRBD1 matching 7 bases. Per germline, CDR1 MNHEY and CDR2 SVGEGT. CDR3 length: 14 amino acids. V trimming: 1 base; J trimming: 4 bases; junction bases outside the gene matches: 2. This CDR3 is CASSYFRGSDTQYF. In nucleotides, the CDR3 is TGTGCCAGCAGTTACTTCAGGGGGTCAGATACGCAGTATTTT.

The chain has TRBV30 and TRBJ2-3; 8 nucleotides line up with TRBD2. Unmatched junction bases numbered 9, after V lost 0 bases and J lost 7 bases. The CDR3 loop spans 15 amino acids. CDR1 is GTSNPN and CDR2 is SVGIG in the germline V gene (reference sequence). The CDR3 loop is CAWSVKGTRGNTQYF. CDR3 nucleotides: TGTGCCTGGAGTGTAAAGGGGACTAGGGGGAATACGCAGTATTTT.

The CDR3 sequence: CAWGRANTEAFF. CDR3 in DNA: TGTGCCTGGGGGAGGGCGAACACTGAAGCTTTCTTT. The chain carries TRBV30 and TRBJ1-1, with D uncertain. This CDR3 contains 12 residues. Germline CDR1 reads GTSNPN; CDR2 reads SVGIG (reference sequence). V lost 5 bases and J lost 1, with 8 bases in between.

This clonotype has only a few counts. The V call is TRBV3-1, the J call TRBJ2-5, with 7 bases aligning to TRBD1. CDR1 and CDR2 (germline): LGHDT, YNNKEL (reference sequence). The CDR3 has 15 amino acids. V was clipped by 5 bases and J by 5 bases; unmatched bases: 11. CDR3 in DNA: TGTGCCAGCAGCGACGTAAGGGGGCATTCGGAGACCCAGTACTTC. It translates to CASSDVRGHSETQYF.

This chain joins TRBV7-6 and TRBJ1-3; 7 nucleotides line up with TRBD1. V lost 2 bases and J lost 8; bases outside the gene matches: 3. The CDR3 contains 13 residues. CDR1 is SGHVS and CDR2 is FNYEAQ in the germline V gene. The CDR3 DNA reads TGTGCCAGCAGCTTACGACAGGGAGACACCATATATTTT. This gives the protein CASSLRQGDTIYF.

This clonotype was detected many times. This sequence joins TRBV20-1 and TRBJ2-3; D not resolved. V gave up 7 bases and J gave up 2 bases, with 13 bases separating them. The CDR3 spans 13 residues. Germline-derived CDR1 and CDR2 are DFQATT and SNEGSKA (reference sequence). The CDR3 bases are TGCAGTGAACACGACTCTAACACAGATACGCAGTATTTT. Translation: CSEHDSNTDTQYF.

The chain combines TRBV24-1 with TRBJ2-3; TRBD2 is a possible D gene (6 bases). Germline V gene data show CDR1 as KGHDR and CDR2 as SFDVKD. V was pared by 2 bases and J by 4 bases, with 24 bases between. The CDR3 length is 19 residues. The CDR3 here is CATSDYKDRDSQGADTQYF. As DNA, the CDR3 is TGTGCCACCAGTGATTATAAGGATCGGGACTCCCAGGGAGCAGATACGCAGTATTTT.

V gene TRBV7-6 combines with J gene TRBJ2-7, with TRBD1 identical over 9 bases. CDR3 length equals 16 residues. Germline lookup yields CDR1 SGHVS and CDR2 FNYEAQ. Trimming cost V 1 base and J 6 bases; bases outside gene matches: 10. In DNA form, the CDR3 reads TGTGCCAGCAGCTTAGATCTGGGACAGGGTAACGGCGAGCAGTACTTC. Protein product: CASSLDLGQGNGEQYF.

This rearrangement joins TRBV7-6 to TRBJ1-1; D gene unclear. This CDR3 has 14 residues. Germline CDR1 and CDR2: SGHVS and FNYEAQ. The V and J ends lost 1 base and 1 base respectively, with 7 bases between them. The CDR3 is CASSLGPSNTEAFF. The CDR3 nucleotides read TGTGCCAGCAGCTTAGGACCCTCGAACACTGAAGCTTTCTTT.

The chain employs TRBV12-3 or TRBV12-4 and TRBJ2-6, with 9 bases matching TRBD1. The V segment lost 6 bases and the J segment 0 bases; nucleotides outside the gene matches: 9. The CDR3 loop spans 18 amino acids. Here the CDR3 DNA reads TGTGCCAGCAGATCGTGGACAGGGGCATCCTCTGGGGCCAACGTCCTGACTTTC. Translation: CASRSWTGASSGANVLTF.

In its sample, this clonotype was seen a few times. The gene calls are TRBV10-1 and TRBJ2-2, with D possibly TRBD2 on 5 matching bases. Germline assignment: CDR1 WNHNN and CDR2 SYGVQD (reference sequence). V was pared by 4 bases and J by 6 bases, with 12 bases between. CDR3 length equals 14 residues. In DNA form, the CDR3 reads TGCGCCAGCAGTGGGAATTGGGAGTCCGGGGAGCTGTTTTTT. The encoded protein is CASSGNWESGELFF.